These T cell receptor beta chains were read from a single sample in a study of regulatory T cells in long-lasting Graves disease. A single record per CDR3 protein comes from TCRdb applying MiXCR to the multiplex PCR reads. The sample has roughly 450,000 distinct CDR3 sequences, around 21% seen once. The sequencing used peripheral blood mononuclear cells (PBMCs), collected when the disease was refractory, from a patient treated with antithyroid drugs. These receptors originate from a female donor with Graves disease. Both conserved end residues are part of each CDR3. Not all rows give a size; the values are once, few, many and, for expanded clones, a class.

abundance: few
j_gene: TRBJ1-3
v_gene: TRBV28
CDR3aa: CASSLLLHPGNTIYF

abundance: many
j_gene: TRBJ2-5
v_gene: TRBV6-1
CDR3aa: CASKGYQETQYF

abundance: .
j_gene: TRBJ2-7
v_gene: TRBV9
CDR3aa: CASSPLSRQGYYEQYF

abundance: many
j_gene: TRBJ2-2
v_gene: TRBV7-3
CDR3aa: CASSLTGAGVTGELFF

abundance: .
j_gene: TRBJ1-1
v_gene: TRBV28
CDR3aa: CASGTGDFSLNTEAFF

abundance: .
j_gene: TRBJ1-1
v_gene: TRBV7-9
CDR3aa: CASSSQGNPEAFF

abundance: few
j_gene: TRBJ2-7
v_gene: TRBV10-3
CDR3aa: CAVRDRGSSAYEQYF

abundance: many
j_gene: TRBJ1-2
v_gene: TRBV13
CDR3aa: CASSLVRDTSYGYTF

abundance: .
j_gene: TRBJ1-1
v_gene: TRBV30
CDR3aa: CAWSLDSNTEAFF

abundance: .
j_gene: TRBJ2-1
v_gene: TRBV7-3
CDR3aa: CASSPAGLSEQFF

abundance: .
j_gene: TRBJ2-7
v_gene: TRBV6-2/TRBV6-3
CDR3aa: CAGSRQVVYEQYF

abundance: .
j_gene: TRBJ2-7
v_gene: TRBV6-1
CDR3aa: CASAGTSGIPEQYF

abundance: few
j_gene: TRBJ2-2
v_gene: TRBV4-1
CDR3aa: CASSQVLHRGTGELFF

abundance: .
j_gene: TRBJ2-7
v_gene: TRBV5-4
CDR3aa: CASSPGPQSDEQYF

abundance: many
j_gene: TRBJ1-6
v_gene: TRBV12-3/TRBV12-4
CDR3aa: CASSLRSGTNNSPLHF

abundance: few
j_gene: TRBJ1-1
v_gene: TRBV5-6
CDR3aa: CASSGFGQGGNGEAFF

abundance: .
j_gene: TRBJ2-7
v_gene: TRBV3-1
CDR3aa: CASSQPLAGVGEQYF

abundance: .
j_gene: TRBJ2-5
v_gene: TRBV19
CDR3aa: CAASPGETQYF

abundance: .
j_gene: TRBJ2-7
v_gene: TRBV5-1
CDR3aa: CASSPLDRSYEQYF

abundance: many
j_gene: TRBJ2-5
v_gene: TRBV7-2
CDR3aa: CASSLLTAGQYF

abundance: .
j_gene: TRBJ2-7
v_gene: TRBV30
CDR3aa: CAWSSTGQGYEQYF

abundance: few
j_gene: TRBJ2-2
v_gene: TRBV7-8
CDR3aa: CASSLVAGGRGELFF

abundance: .
j_gene: TRBJ2-7
v_gene: TRBV12-3/TRBV12-4
CDR3aa: CASRPPSLRNYEQYF

abundance: .
j_gene: TRBJ2-7
v_gene: TRBV30
CDR3aa: CAWSLELAYEQYF

abundance: .
j_gene: TRBJ1-3
v_gene: TRBV15
CDR3aa: CATSRDLRDSGNTIYF